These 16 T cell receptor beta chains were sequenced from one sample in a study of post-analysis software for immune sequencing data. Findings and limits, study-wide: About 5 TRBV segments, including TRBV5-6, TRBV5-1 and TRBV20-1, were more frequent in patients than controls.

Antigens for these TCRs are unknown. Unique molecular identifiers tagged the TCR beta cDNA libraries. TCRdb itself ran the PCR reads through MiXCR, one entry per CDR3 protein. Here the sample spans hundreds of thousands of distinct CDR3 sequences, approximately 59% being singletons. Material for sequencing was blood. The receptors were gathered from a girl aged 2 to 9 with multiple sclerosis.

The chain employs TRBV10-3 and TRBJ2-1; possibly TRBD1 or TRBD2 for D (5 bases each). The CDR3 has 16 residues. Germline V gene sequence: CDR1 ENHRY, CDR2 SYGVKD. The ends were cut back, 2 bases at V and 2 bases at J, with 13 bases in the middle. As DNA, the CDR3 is TGTGCCATCAGTGAGATAGGGGAGATCCCCTACAATGAGCAGTTCTTC. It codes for CAISEIGEIPYNEQFF.

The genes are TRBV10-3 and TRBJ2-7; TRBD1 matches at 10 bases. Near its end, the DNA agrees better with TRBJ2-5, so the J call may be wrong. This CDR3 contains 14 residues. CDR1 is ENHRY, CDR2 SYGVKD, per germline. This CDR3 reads CAIRGQGVGETQYF. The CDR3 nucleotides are TGTGCCATCCGCGGACAGGGGGTGGGAGAGACCCAGTACTTC.

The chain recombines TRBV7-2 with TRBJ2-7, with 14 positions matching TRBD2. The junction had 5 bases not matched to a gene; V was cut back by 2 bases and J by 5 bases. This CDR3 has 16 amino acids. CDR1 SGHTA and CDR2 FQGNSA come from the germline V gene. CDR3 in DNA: TGTGCCAGCAGCTTAATGGGACTAGCGGGAGCCCACGAGCAGTACTTC. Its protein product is CASSLMGLAGAHEQYF.

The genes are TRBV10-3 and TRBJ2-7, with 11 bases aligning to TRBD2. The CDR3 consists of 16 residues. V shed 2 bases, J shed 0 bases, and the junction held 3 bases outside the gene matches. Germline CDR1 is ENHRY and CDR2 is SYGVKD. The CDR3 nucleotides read TGTGCCATCAGTGAGCCGGGGACTAGCGGCTCCTACGAGCAGTACTTC. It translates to CAISEPGTSGSYEQYF.

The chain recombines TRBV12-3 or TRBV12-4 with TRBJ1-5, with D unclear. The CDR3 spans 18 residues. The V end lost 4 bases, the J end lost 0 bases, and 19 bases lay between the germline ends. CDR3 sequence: CASSSNRAPLNSNQPQHF. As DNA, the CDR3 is TGTGCCAGCAGTTCTAATCGGGCACCATTAAATAGCAATCAGCCCCAGCATTTT.

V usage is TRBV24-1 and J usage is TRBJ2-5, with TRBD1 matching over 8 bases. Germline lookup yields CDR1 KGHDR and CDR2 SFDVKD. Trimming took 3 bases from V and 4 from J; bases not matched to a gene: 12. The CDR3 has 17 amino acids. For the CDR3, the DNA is TGTGCCACCAGTGATCCGGGACAGGCCCTCTCATCAGAGACCCAGTACTTC. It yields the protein CATSDPGQALSSETQYF.

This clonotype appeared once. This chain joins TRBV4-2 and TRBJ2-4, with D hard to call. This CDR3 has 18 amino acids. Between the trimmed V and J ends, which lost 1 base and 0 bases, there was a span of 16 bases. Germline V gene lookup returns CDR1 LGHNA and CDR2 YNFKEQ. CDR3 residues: CASSQGLSEAPAKNIQYF. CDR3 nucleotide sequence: TGTGCCAGCAGCCAAGGTCTTTCCGAGGCCCCAGCCAAAAACATTCAGTACTTC.

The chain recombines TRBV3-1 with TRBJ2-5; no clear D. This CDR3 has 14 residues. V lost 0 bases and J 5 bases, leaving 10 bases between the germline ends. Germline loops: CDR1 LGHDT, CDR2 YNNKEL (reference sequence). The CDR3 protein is CASSQDVRMETQYF. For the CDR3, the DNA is TGTGCCAGCAGCCAAGATGTTAGGATGGAGACCCAGTACTTC.

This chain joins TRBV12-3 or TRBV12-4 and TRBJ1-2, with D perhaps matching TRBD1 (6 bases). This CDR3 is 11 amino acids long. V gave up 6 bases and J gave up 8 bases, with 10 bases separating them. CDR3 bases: TGTGCCAGCAGCCCAGGACAGGGCTACACCTTC. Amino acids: CASSPGQGYTF.

In DNA form, the CDR3 reads TGCAGTGCATCCAAGAGTCCACCGGATACGCAGTATTTT. Translated, it gives CSASKSPPDTQYF. The chain joins TRBV20-1 to TRBJ2-3; no reliable D call. The CDR3 is 13 residues long. V dropped 6 bases and J dropped 6 bases, with 16 bases sitting between them. Germline V gene lookup returns CDR1 DFQATT and CDR2 SNEGSKA (reference sequence).

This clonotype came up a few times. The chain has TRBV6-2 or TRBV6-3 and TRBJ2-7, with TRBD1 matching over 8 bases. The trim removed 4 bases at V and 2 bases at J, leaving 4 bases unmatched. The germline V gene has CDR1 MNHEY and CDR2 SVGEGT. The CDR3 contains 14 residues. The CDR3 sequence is CASSSTGAPYEQYF. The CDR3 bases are TGTGCCAGCAGTTCGACAGGGGCCCCCTACGAGCAGTACTTC.

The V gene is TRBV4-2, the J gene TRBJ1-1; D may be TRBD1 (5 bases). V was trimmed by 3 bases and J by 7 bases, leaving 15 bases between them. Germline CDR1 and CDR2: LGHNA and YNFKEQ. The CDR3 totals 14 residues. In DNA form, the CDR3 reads TGTGCCAGCAGCCAGCTACCGACGGGACTTGAAGCTTTCTTT. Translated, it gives CASSQLPTGLEAFF.

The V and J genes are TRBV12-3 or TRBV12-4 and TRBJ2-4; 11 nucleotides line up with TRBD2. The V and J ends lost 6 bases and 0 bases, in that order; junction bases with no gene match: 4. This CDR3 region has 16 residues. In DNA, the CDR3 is TGTGCCAGCAGCCGTAGCGGGGGGGTAGCCAAAAACATTCAGTACTTC. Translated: CASSRSGGVAKNIQYF.

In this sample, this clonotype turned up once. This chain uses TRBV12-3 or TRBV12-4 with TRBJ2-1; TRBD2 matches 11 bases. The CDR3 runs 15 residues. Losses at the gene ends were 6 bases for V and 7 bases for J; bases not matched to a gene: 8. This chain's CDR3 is CASRGSGRARNEQFF. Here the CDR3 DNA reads TGTGCCAGCAGAGGTAGCGGGAGGGCCAGAAATGAGCAGTTCTTC.

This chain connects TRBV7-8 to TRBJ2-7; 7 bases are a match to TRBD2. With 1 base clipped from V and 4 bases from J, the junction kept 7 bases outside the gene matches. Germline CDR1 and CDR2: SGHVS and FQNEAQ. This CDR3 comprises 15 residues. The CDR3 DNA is TGTGCCAGCAGCTTAGTCCCTAGCGGAAGTTACGAGCAGTACTTC. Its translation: CASSLVPSGSYEQYF.

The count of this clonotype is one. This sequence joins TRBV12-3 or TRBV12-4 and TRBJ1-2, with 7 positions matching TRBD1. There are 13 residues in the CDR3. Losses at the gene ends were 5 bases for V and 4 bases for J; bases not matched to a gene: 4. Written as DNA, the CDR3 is TGTGCCAGCAGTCCACAGGGGACCTATGGCTACACCTTC. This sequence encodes CASSPQGTYGYTF.